This T cell receptor beta chain was captured in a study of blood T cell repertoires in COVID-19. Only in-frame clones appear in the TCRdb table, and some are missing; sequencing was by immunoSEQ multiplex PCR. The sample yields approximately 100,000 clones, less than 85% seen once. The CDR3 is 16 amino acids. Trimming stripped 0 bases from V and 3 bases from J, with 14 bases between. Germline loops: CDR1 LGHDT, CDR2 YNNKEL (reference sequence). The material sequenced was peripheral blood. The TCR sequence derives from a woman aged 70 to 79 with active or convalescent COVID-19. This chain connects TRBV3-1 (or the pseudogene TRBV3-2) to TRBJ1-1; D possibly corresponds to TRBD1 (6 bases). The CDR3 DNA reads TGTGCCAGCAGCCAAGAACCCACAGGGATGGACACTGAAGCTTTCTTT. Translating gives CASSQEPTGMDTEAFF.